This TCR beta chain was sequenced for a study of T-cell reconstitution after alpha-beta-depleted transplantation in children. Study-wide results and caveats: Diversity and T-cell counts at one year after transplant derived mostly from new T cells. It was reported that alpha-beta T cells came from several hundred expanded graft clones (about two months after transplant).

This clonotype was observed a handful of times. Its target is not known. Preparation of the TCRbeta library was carried out with unique molecular identifiers. MiXCR, applied by TCRdb to the PCR reads, yields one record per CDR3 protein. This repertoire shows about 100,000 distinct CDR3 sequences, approximately 6% found once; its top ten account for approximately 25%. The CDR3 runs 15 residues. Germline-derived CDR1 and CDR2 are SGHAT and FQNNGV. Trimming pared 0 bases from V and 3 bases from J, leaving 12 bases between. The chain has TRBV11-2 and TRBJ2-7; no clear D gene. The TCR comes from a male patient between 2 and 10 years old who had a stem cell transplant for acute lymphoblastic leukemia, so the T cells may come from the graft donor. Sequenced material: PBMCs, mostly from graft donor cells, taken 360 days after TCRalphabeta/CD19-depleted stem cell transplant. In nucleotides, the CDR3 is TGTGCCAGCAGCTTAGATCCTCGGACCCACTACGAGCAGTACTTC. It is translated as CASSLDPRTHYEQYF.